This T cell receptor (beta chain) was found in a study of control samples from healthy donors and cancer patients. The data were produced by immunoSEQ multiplex PCR, yet TCRdb's version contains in-frame clones alone and is incomplete. The data show about 140,000 clones, roughly nine tenths seen once. V shed 7 bases and J shed 2 bases, with 8 bases lying between them. The CDR3 is 12 amino acids. The germline V gene encodes CDR1 SNHLY and CDR2 FYNNEI. This receptor was taken from a woman in her thirties in good health. The sequencing sample was made of blood. The chain is built from TRBV2 and TRBJ2-5; D unclear. The CDR3 region has the DNA TGTGCCAGCAACAAGGAACAAGAGACCCAGTACTTC. This translates into CASNKEQETQYF.